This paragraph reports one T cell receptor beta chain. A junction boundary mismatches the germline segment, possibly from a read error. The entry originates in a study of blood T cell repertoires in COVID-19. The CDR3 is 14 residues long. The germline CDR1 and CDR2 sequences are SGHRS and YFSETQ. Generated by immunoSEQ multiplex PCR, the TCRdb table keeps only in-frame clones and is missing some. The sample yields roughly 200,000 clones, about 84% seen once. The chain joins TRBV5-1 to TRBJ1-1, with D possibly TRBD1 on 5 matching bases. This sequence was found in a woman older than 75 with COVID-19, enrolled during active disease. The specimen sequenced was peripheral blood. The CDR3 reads CATSPAGGNTEAFF. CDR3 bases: TGCGCCACCAGCCCAGCCGGGGGGAACACTGAAGCTTTCTTT.